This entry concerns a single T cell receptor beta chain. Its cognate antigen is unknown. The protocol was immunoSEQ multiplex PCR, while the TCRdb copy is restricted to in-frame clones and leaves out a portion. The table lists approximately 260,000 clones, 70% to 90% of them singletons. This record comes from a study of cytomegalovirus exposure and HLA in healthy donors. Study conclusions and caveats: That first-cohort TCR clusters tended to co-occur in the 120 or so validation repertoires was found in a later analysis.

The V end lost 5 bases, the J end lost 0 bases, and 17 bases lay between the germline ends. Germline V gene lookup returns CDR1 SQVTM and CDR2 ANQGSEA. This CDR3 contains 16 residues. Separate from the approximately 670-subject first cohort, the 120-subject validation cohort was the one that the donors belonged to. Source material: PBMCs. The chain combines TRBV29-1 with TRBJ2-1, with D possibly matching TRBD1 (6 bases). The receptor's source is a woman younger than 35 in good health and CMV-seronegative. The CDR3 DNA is TGCAGCGTTAGTGGGAAGGGGGAGAGCTCCTACAATGAGCAGTTCTTC. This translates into CSVSGKGESSYNEQFF.